This is a list of T cell receptor beta chains from one sample in a study of spatial heterogeneity in lung cancer. TCRdb recomputed calls from the 5' RACE reads with MiXCR, one row per CDR3 protein. Among 20,000 to 25,000 distinct CDR3 sequences listed, around 4.3% were seen once. The sample was PBMCs, taken at surgery. All receptors derive from a male donor with early-stage non-small cell lung cancer. The CDR3 runs from the conserved cysteine through the conserved F or W. D genes are given only for firm matches. A clone size is listed for some rows: how often the clone was seen (once, few, many), or a class if it is expanded.

size: few
J: TRBJ2-7
D: -
V: TRBV7-9
DNA: TGTGCCAGCAGGGGGCCGCAAGAGATACCCTACGAGCAGTACTTC
CDR3: CASRGPQEIPYEQYF

size: many
J: TRBJ2-2
D: -
V: TRBV7-8
DNA: TGTGCCAGCAGCTTAGCAAGGAGCCCCGGGGAGCTGTTTTTT
CDR3: CASSLARSPGELFF

size: medium-sized
J: TRBJ2-5
D: -
V: TRBV4-1
DNA: TGCGCCAGCAGCCAAGATACGGAGACCCAGTACTTC
CDR3: CASSQDTETQYF

size: many
J: TRBJ1-2
D: -
V: TRBV6-6
DNA: TGTGCCAGCACTAGGAGGGAGGGAAACTATGGCTACACCTTC
CDR3: CASTRREGNYGYTF

size: -
J: TRBJ2-7
D: TRBD2
V: TRBV18
DNA: TGTGCCAGCTCACCAGGACTAGAAAACGAGCAGTACTTC
CDR3: CASSPGLENEQYF

size: many
J: TRBJ2-3
D: TRBD2
V: TRBV9
DNA: TGTGCCAGCAGCGTATCTAGCGGGCGCACAGATACGCAGTATTTT
CDR3: CASSVSSGRTDTQYF

size: many
J: TRBJ2-1
D: TRBD2
V: TRBV7-9
DNA: TGTGCCAGCAGCTCGACAGGAGCGGGGGCGTTCAATGAGCAGTTCTTC
CDR3: CASSSTGAGAFNEQFF

size: few
J: TRBJ2-7
D: -
V: TRBV7-2
DNA: TGTGCCAGCAGCCATTCCAGGGGTGGCGAGCAGTACTTC
CDR3: CASSHSRGGEQYF

size: many
J: TRBJ1-6
D: -
V: TRBV11-1
DNA: TGTGCCAGCAGCTTCAAGGGGAATAATTCACCCCTCCACTTT
CDR3: CASSFKGNNSPLHF

size: many
J: TRBJ1-2
D: -
V: TRBV3-1
DNA: TGTGCCAGCAGCCCTCCCCTCGTTTCTGGCTATGGCTACACCTTC
CDR3: CASSPPLVSGYGYTF

size: many
J: TRBJ2-1
D: -
V: TRBV20-1
DNA: TGCAGTGCTAGAGATCGGCTTCTACCCTACAATGAGCAGTTCTTC
CDR3: CSARDRLLPYNEQFF

size: many
J: TRBJ1-1
D: TRBD1
V: TRBV6-6
DNA: TGTGCCAGCAGTTACCCAGGGGGCACTGAAGCTTTCTTT
CDR3: CASSYPGGTEAFF

size: -
J: TRBJ1-5
D: -
V: TRBV25-1
DNA: TGTGCCAGCAGAAGCTCAGGGGAACAGCCCCAGCATTTT
CDR3: CASRSSGEQPQHF

size: many
J: TRBJ2-2
D: TRBD2
V: TRBV11-2
DNA: TGTGCCAGCAGCTCGGGACTAACCCCCGGGGAGCTGTTTTTT
CDR3: CASSSGLTPGELFF

size: -
J: TRBJ1-2
D: TRBD1
V: TRBV12-3/TRBV12-4
DNA: TGTGCCAGCAGGGGAGTGACAGGGTTAAATGGCTACACCTTC
CDR3: CASRGVTGLNGYTF

size: many
J: TRBJ2-7
D: -
V: TRBV5-5
DNA: TGTGCCAGCAGCTCCCGGGGACATCACGAGCAGTACTTC
CDR3: CASSSRGHHEQYF

size: many
J: TRBJ2-1
D: -
V: TRBV7-6
DNA: TGTGCCAGCAGCTTAGGGGGCAGTGAGCAGTTCTTC
CDR3: CASSLGGSEQFF

size: many
J: TRBJ1-1
D: -
V: TRBV7-3
DNA: TGTGCCAGCAGCTCAACGACAGGGAACACTGAAGCTTTCTTT
CDR3: CASSSTTGNTEAFF

size: many
J: TRBJ1-1
D: -
V: TRBV2
DNA: TGTGCCAGCTGGGGGACACCTGAAGCTTTCTTT
CDR3: CASWGTPEAFF

size: many
J: TRBJ2-1
D: -
V: TRBV7-3
DNA: TGTGCCAGCTCTAACGGGCCTGGGTATGAGCAGTTCTTC
CDR3: CASSNGPGYEQFF

size: many
J: TRBJ2-7
D: -
V: TRBV28
DNA: TGTGCCAGCAGTTTATCAGGGGGGTCCTACGAGCAGTACTTC
CDR3: CASSLSGGSYEQYF

size: many
J: TRBJ2-3
D: TRBD2
V: TRBV7-3
DNA: TGTGCCAGCAGCCCCACTAGCGGGAGTGGATACTTCACAGATACGCAGTATTTT
CDR3: CASSPTSGSGYFTDTQYF

size: few
J: TRBJ2-3
D: TRBD1
V: TRBV6-6
DNA: TGTGCCAGCAGAACACAGGGGGGAGATACGCAGTATTTT
CDR3: CASRTQGGDTQYF

size: many
J: TRBJ1-2
D: TRBD1
V: TRBV28
DNA: TGTGCCAGCAGTCCCTCCGGGACAGGGGGTTATGGCTACACCTTC
CDR3: CASSPSGTGGYGYTF

size: many
J: TRBJ2-3
D: TRBD2
V: TRBV28
DNA: TGTGCCAGCAGGGGGGGGTCCACAGATACGCAGTATTTT
CDR3: CASRGGSTDTQYF

size: many
J: TRBJ2-1
D: TRBD2
V: TRBV20-1
DNA: TGCAGTGCCGGTAACGGGGAGGGGCCGGGCAATGAGCAGTTCTTC
CDR3: CSAGNGEGPGNEQFF

size: many
J: TRBJ2-5
D: -
V: TRBV29-1
DNA: TGCAGCGTTGTGCCCCCCAGTTGGGCGGGGGCTGGGACCCAGTACTTC
CDR3: CSVVPPSWAGAGTQYF

size: many
J: TRBJ2-5
D: TRBD2
V: TRBV27
DNA: TGTGCCAGCAGCAGTAGCGGGAGGGGAACCTCATACCAAGAGACCCAGTACTTC
CDR3: CASSSSGRGTSYQETQYF

size: many
J: TRBJ1-1
D: -
V: TRBV30
DNA: TGTGCCTGGAGCTCGTCCCAGAACACTGAAGCTTTCTTT
CDR3: CAWSSSQNTEAFF

size: many
J: TRBJ2-7
D: -
V: TRBV12-5
DNA: TGTGCTAGTGGTTTGGTTTCGGCAGGGCAATACTTC
CDR3: CASGLVSAGQYF

size: many
J: TRBJ1-2
D: TRBD1
V: TRBV2
DNA: TGTGCCAGCAGTAAAGAGACAGGGAACTATGGCTACACCTTC
CDR3: CASSKETGNYGYTF

size: few
J: TRBJ1-6
D: -
V: TRBV10-3
DNA: TGTGCCATCAAATCGGCTCCAAATTCACCCCTCCACTTT
CDR3: CAIKSAPNSPLHF

size: many
J: TRBJ2-1
D: TRBD2
V: TRBV30
DNA: TGTGCCTGGAGGAGTACAACGGCGGGAGTGCTTGTCTACAATGAGCAGTTCTTC
CDR3: CAWRSTTAGVLVYNEQFF

size: many
J: TRBJ2-5
D: -
V: TRBV18
DNA: TGTGCCAGCTCACGGGAGGTGCAAGAGACCCAGTACTTC
CDR3: CASSREVQETQYF

size: many
J: TRBJ1-5
D: -
V: TRBV19
DNA: TGTGCCAGTAGTAATAGCAATCAGCCCCAGCATTTT
CDR3: CASSNSNQPQHF

size: many
J: TRBJ2-5
D: -
V: TRBV25-1
DNA: TGTGCCAGCAGTGCGTTCCAGGGCACAGAGACCCAGTACTTC
CDR3: CASSAFQGTETQYF

size: many
J: TRBJ2-5
D: -
V: TRBV6-6
DNA: TGTGCCAGCAAATCGGTACGGGCCGCGGAGACCCAGTACTTC
CDR3: CASKSVRAAETQYF

size: many
J: TRBJ2-2
D: -
V: TRBV6-6
DNA: TGTGCCAGCAGTCGCTCCCTTGGAGTGACCGGGGAGCTGTTTTTT
CDR3: CASSRSLGVTGELFF

size: many
J: TRBJ1-5
D: -
V: TRBV19
DNA: TGTGCCAGTAGTATAGACAGGAGGGAGCAGCCCCAGCATTTT
CDR3: CASSIDRREQPQHF

size: many
J: TRBJ2-5
D: -
V: TRBV7-8
DNA: TGTGCCAGCAGCCTAACGGGGTTCGGGGAGACCCAGTACTTC
CDR3: CASSLTGFGETQYF

size: many
J: TRBJ1-5
D: -
V: TRBV5-6
DNA: TGTGCCAGCAGCTTCAGCAATCAGCCCCAGCATTTT
CDR3: CASSFSNQPQHF

size: many
J: TRBJ2-1
D: -
V: TRBV6-5
DNA: TGTGCCAGCAGTTACAGCCGACAGGAGACAAAAATATACAATGAGCAGTTCTTC
CDR3: CASSYSRQETKIYNEQFF

size: many
J: TRBJ1-2
D: TRBD1
V: TRBV27
DNA: TGTGCCAGCAGTCTATATGCGGGACAGGTGGAAGGCTACACCTTC
CDR3: CASSLYAGQVEGYTF

size: many
J: TRBJ1-6
D: -
V: TRBV5-4
DNA: TGTGCCAGCAGCTTGGCGGCGGACTCACCCCTCCACTTT
CDR3: CASSLAADSPLHF

size: many
J: TRBJ1-1
D: TRBD1
V: TRBV6-5
DNA: TGTGCCAGCAGCCAGGGGGGGTTCACTGAAGCTTTCTTT
CDR3: CASSQGGFTEAFF

size: many
J: TRBJ1-2
D: -
V: TRBV6-5
DNA: TGTGCCAGCAGTTACTCGACTACAGGGAACTATGGCTACACCTTC
CDR3: CASSYSTTGNYGYTF

size: many
J: TRBJ2-1
D: TRBD2
V: TRBV5-1
DNA: TGCGCCAGCAGCTCTAGCGGCAGCTCCTACAATGAGCAGTTCTTC
CDR3: CASSSSGSSYNEQFF

size: many
J: TRBJ1-4
D: TRBD1
V: TRBV12-3/TRBV12-4
DNA: TGTGCCAGCACCCGGACAGGGGGTAATGAAAAACTGTTTTTT
CDR3: CASTRTGGNEKLFF

size: many
J: TRBJ2-7
D: -
V: TRBV27
DNA: TGTGCCAGCAGTGGCGGGATTTTCTACGAGCAGTACTTC
CDR3: CASSGGIFYEQYF

size: many
J: TRBJ1-4
D: -
V: TRBV28
DNA: TGTGCCAGCAGTATCTCAGAAAAACTGTTTTTT
CDR3: CASSISEKLFF

size: few
J: TRBJ2-6
D: -
V: TRBV12-3/TRBV12-4
DNA: TGTGCCAGCAGCCGGGACACGATCTTCTCTGGGGCCAACGTCCTGACTTTC
CDR3: CASSRDTIFSGANVLTF